This T cell receptor beta chain was sequenced in a study of radiotherapy plus CTLA-4 blockade in lung cancer. Study-wide points: In blood, early T cell clone dynamics reportedly predicted response best, together with interferon-beta.

CDR1 and CDR2 from the germline V gene are MGHRA and YSYEKL. CDR3 size: 15 residues. Trimming cost V 2 bases and J 8 bases; bases outside gene matches: 9. Libraries were prepared by immunoSEQ multiplex PCR; TCRdb keeps only in-frame clonotypes and omits some of them. The sample yields tens of thousands of clones, 70% to 80% seen once. Notes on this clone: What it recognizes is unknown.

The chain combines TRBV4-1 with TRBJ1-2; 9 bases match TRBD1. The receptor was derived from a human donor with non-small cell lung cancer who had stable disease on radiotherapy plus ipilimumab. Here the sequenced sample was peripheral blood, taken from a patient treated with radiotherapy plus ipilimumab. CDR3 residues: CASSQTTQGAQGYTF. CDR3 bases: TGCGCCAGCAGCCAAACGACACAGGGGGCGCAAGGCTACACCTTC.